The clone carrying this T cell receptor beta chain was seen a single time. The data stem from a study of blood T cell repertoires in COVID-19. Trimming shortened V by 0 bases and J by 0 bases, and 12 bases separated the two germline ends. The CDR3 totals 17 residues. Germline V gene lookup returns CDR1 LGHNA and CDR2 YSLEER. Clones were read by immunoSEQ multiplex PCR, and TCRdb kept only the in-frame ones, dropping some. The table records 270,000 or so clones, 85% to 95% of them present only once. This TCR was recovered from a middle-aged man who had been exposed to COVID-19. The rearrangement joins TRBV4-3 to TRBJ1-3; D remains unclear. The sequenced material came from PBMCs or T cells enriched from blood (not recorded which). In DNA form, the CDR3 reads TGCGCCAGCAGCCAAGAAAGGAGGGCTAACTCTGGAAACACCATATATTTT. Translating it yields CASSQERRANSGNTIYF.